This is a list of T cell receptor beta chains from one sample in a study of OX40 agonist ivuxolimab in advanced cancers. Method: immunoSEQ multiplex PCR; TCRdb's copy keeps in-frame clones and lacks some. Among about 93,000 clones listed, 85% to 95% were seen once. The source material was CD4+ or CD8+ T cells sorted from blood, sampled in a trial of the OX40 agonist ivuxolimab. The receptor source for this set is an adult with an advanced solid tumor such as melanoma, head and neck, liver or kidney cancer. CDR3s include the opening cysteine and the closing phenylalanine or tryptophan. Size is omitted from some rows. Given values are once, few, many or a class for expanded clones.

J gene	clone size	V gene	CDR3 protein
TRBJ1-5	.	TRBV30	CAWSVGWGTGNQPQHF
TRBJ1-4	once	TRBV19	CASSIGEGAATNEKLFF
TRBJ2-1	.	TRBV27	CASSLGGIYEQFF
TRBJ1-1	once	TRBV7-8	CASSPGTEAFF
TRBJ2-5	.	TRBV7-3	CASSLIGGETQYF
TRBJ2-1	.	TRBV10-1	CASSGSDEQFF
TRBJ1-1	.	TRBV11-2	CASSLSLGDTEAFF
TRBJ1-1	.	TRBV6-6	CASSFFPGTPNTEAFF
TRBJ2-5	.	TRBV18	CASSLVGATQETQYF
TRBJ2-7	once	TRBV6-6	CASSFTTGMSEQYF
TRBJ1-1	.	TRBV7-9	CASRISRTALNTEAFF
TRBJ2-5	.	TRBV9	CASSDGDKQETQYF
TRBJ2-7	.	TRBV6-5	CASSQSGSGNEQYF